This is a list of T cell receptor beta chains from one sample in a study of T cell repertoires in cytomegalovirus infection. TCRdb redid the calling of the reads with MiXCR, one entry per CDR3 protein. The table has about 920,000 distinct CDR3 sequences, approximately 31% seen once. The antigens these receptors bind are not known. Specimen: cultured CD8+ T cells from PBMCs, collected from culture after CMV antigen stimulation. The receptors stem from a human donor in good health (CMV status not recorded). Some clones in this sample may be carry-over from other donors' samples. Both conserved end residues are part of each CDR3. The order of the fields is clone size, D gene, V gene, J gene, CDR3 DNA, CDR3 protein. The D gene is left open where the match is weak. Not all rows give a size; the values are once, few, many and, for expanded clones, a class.

.	.	TRBV19	TRBJ1-1	TGTGCCAGTAGTATAAGCCAGCGGAACACTGAAGCTTTCTTT	CASSISQRNTEAFF
.	TRBD1	TRBV10-1	TRBJ2-7	TGCGCCAGCAGTGAGTCGCGGACAGGGCCCGAGCAGTACTTC	CASSESRTGPEQYF
.	.	TRBV27	TRBJ2-1	TGTGCCAGCAGCCCTTTTAAGACAAAAAGAGACAATGAGCAGTTCTTC	CASSPFKTKRDNEQFF
.	.	TRBV6-5	TRBJ1-1	TGTGCCAGCAGTTTGTCCAGAGACCTGGGCACTGAAGCTTTCTTT	CASSLSRDLGTEAFF
few	.	TRBV29-1	TRBJ2-1	TGCAGCGTTGAACCAGCGGACCATTACAATGAGCAGTTCTTC	CSVEPADHYNEQFF
.	TRBD1	TRBV13	TRBJ1-1	TGTGCCAGCAGCGCGAGGGGACAGATGAACACTGAAGCTTTCTTT	CASSARGQMNTEAFF
.	TRBD2	TRBV7-9	TRBJ2-5	TGTGTCAGCAGCTGGCCCGGGACTAGCGGAGATACGTACCAAGAGACCCAGTACTTC	CVSSWPGTSGDTYQETQYF
few	.	TRBV6-1	TRBJ2-7	TGTGCCAGCAGTGAAGAGGTAGGGGGGACCTACGAGCAGTACTTC	CASSEEVGGTYEQYF
many	.	TRBV7-8	TRBJ2-3	TGTGCCAGCAGCACCTCGGAAGAACCAGATACGCAGTATTTT	CASSTSEEPDTQYF
.	TRBD1	TRBV7-6	TRBJ2-7	TGTGCCAGCAGCCCCCAATTCGGGACAGGAGCCTACGAGCAGTACTTC	CASSPQFGTGAYEQYF
.	.	TRBV3-1	TRBJ1-1	TGTGCCAGCAGCCAAGAGGGGAGAGTTGAAGCTTTCTTT	CASSQEGRVEAFF
few	.	TRBV15	TRBJ1-2	TGTGCCACCAGCAGCCGGGAAGCAGGCTACACCTTC	CATSSREAGYTF
.	.	TRBV20-1	TRBJ2-5	TGCAGTGCCCCTGAGGGGAGCTACCAAGAGACCCAGTACTTC	CSAPEGSYQETQYF
.	.	TRBV7-9	TRBJ1-1	TGTGCCAGCATCGCGAGGGGGGGCATAGCTTTCTTT	CASIARGGIAFF
.	TRBD1	TRBV7-9	TRBJ2-2	TGTGCCAGCAGCCCAGACAGGGGCCGAAGGGAGCTGTTTTTT	CASSPDRGRRELFF
once	TRBD2	TRBV5-6	TRBJ2-3	TGTGCCAGCAGCTCCGGACTAGAAATAGATACGCAGTATTTT	CASSSGLEIDTQYF
few	.	TRBV6-5	TRBJ2-3	TGTGCCAGCGCCCTCGCAGAACAACTCACAGATACGCAGTATTTT	CASALAEQLTDTQYF
few	.	TRBV27	TRBJ1-6	TGTGCCAGCAGTCTCACCGCAACCGGGACCTATACACCCCTCCACTTT	CASSLTATGTYTPLHF
many	TRBD2	TRBV7-9	TRBJ2-1	TGTGCCAGCAGCTTAGGACGGGGGGGAAATGAGCAGTTCTTC	CASSLGRGGNEQFF
many	.	TRBV7-6	TRBJ2-1	TGTGCCAGCAGCTTAGCTGTGGGAAGAGGGGATGAGCAGTTCTTC	CASSLAVGRGDEQFF
many	.	TRBV7-6	TRBJ2-1	TGTGCCAGCAGCTCGACCAACAATGAGCAGTTCTTC	CASSSTNNEQFF
.	.	TRBV27	TRBJ1-2	TGTGCCAGCAGTCAGGGGCAGAGAATAGCTAACTATGGCTACACCTTC	CASSQGQRIANYGYTF
.	TRBD1	TRBV7-6	TRBJ1-1	TGTGCCAGCAGTCAAAACAGGGGGGCTCTCTCACACACTGAAGCTTTCTTT	CASSQNRGALSHTEAFF
few	.	TRBV6-1	TRBJ1-5	TGTGCCACCACCCCCGGGCAAGTCGGGCAGCCCCAGCATTTT	CATTPGQVGQPQHF
few	.	TRBV6-1	TRBJ2-6	TGTGCCAGCAGGGACAGATGGGACATGCGGGGGGCCAACGTCCTGACTTTC	CASRDRWDMRGANVLTF
many	TRBD2	TRBV7-9	TRBJ2-7	TGTGCCAGCAGCCCCCTAGCGGGAAACTACGAGCAGTACTTC	CASSPLAGNYEQYF
many	.	TRBV5-1	TRBJ2-3	TGCGCCAGCAGCTTGGAACTAGTTGGCACAGATACGCAGTATTTT	CASSLELVGTDTQYF
few	.	TRBV3-1	TRBJ1-1	TGTGCCAGCGCATTCGGAGGACGGGGCACTGAAGCTTTCTTT	CASAFGGRGTEAFF
few	TRBD1	TRBV12-3/TRBV12-4	TRBJ1-4	TGTGCCAGCAGCGGGGACAGGGGGCAAGGAAAACTGTTTTTT	CASSGDRGQGKLFF
once	.	TRBV27	TRBJ2-3	TGTGCCAGCAGTTCCGGGGGGCCTGGCACAGATACGCAGTATTTT	CASSSGGPGTDTQYF
once	.	TRBV6-8	TRBJ2-1	TGTGCCAGCAGTTACTCGATTAGGGGAGCTCCCTACAATGAGCAGTTCTTC	CASSYSIRGAPYNEQFF
.	.	TRBV6-2/TRBV6-3	TRBJ1-5	TGTGCCAGCAGTTACTGGGGGGGATCACAAGGTCAGCCCCAGCATTTT	CASSYWGGSQGQPQHF
many	.	TRBV7-8	TRBJ2-2	TGTGCCAGCAGCTTAGAGGGACCCCACGGGGAGCTGTTTTTT	CASSLEGPHGELFF
.	TRBD2	TRBV7-2	TRBJ2-5	TGTGCCAGCAGCCGGGGACTAGCGGGGATGTTGGAGACCCAGTACTTC	CASSRGLAGMLETQYF
.	.	TRBV6-1	TRBJ1-1	TGTGCCAGCAGTGATGTTGGGATTTTT	CASSDVGIF
few	.	TRBV15	TRBJ1-4	TGTGCCACCAGCACCATCCCCATAAATGAAAAACTGTTTTTT	CATSTIPINEKLFF
few	.	TRBV27	TRBJ2-7	TGTGCCAGCAGTCCCGGCAGGGGAGGGTACGAGCAGTACTTC	CASSPGRGGYEQYF
.	.	TRBV27	TRBJ2-2	TGTGCCAACAGTTACTCAGGCACCGGGGAGCTGTTTTTT	CANSYSGTGELFF
few	TRBD1	TRBV10-2	TRBJ2-7	TGCGCCAGCAGTATGGGACAGACCACCTACGAGCAGTACTTC	CASSMGQTTYEQYF
.	.	TRBV7-6	TRBJ1-4	TGTGCCAGCAGCTCGTTCGGGGCGACTAATGAAAAACTGTTTTTT	CASSSFGATNEKLFF
.	.	TRBV12-3/TRBV12-4	TRBJ1-3	TGTGCCAGCAGAGTTTCGGGCAGCTCTGGAAACACCATATATTTT	CASRVSGSSGNTIYF
few	.	TRBV7-9	TRBJ1-4	TGTGCCAGCAGACGGGACGCCATTAATGAAAAACTGTTTTTT	CASRRDAINEKLFF
.	.	TRBV18	TRBJ1-5	TGTGCCAGCCCTTCCTTACCACAGGGAGCAGGGCTGCCCCAGCATTTT	CASPSLPQGAGLPQHF
many	TRBD1	TRBV7-2	TRBJ1-6	TGTGCCAGCAGCTTCCTTATGACAGGGTCAACTAATTCACCCCTCCACTTT	CASSFLMTGSTNSPLHF
few	.	TRBV4-1	TRBJ1-5	TGCGCCAGCAGCCACCACACGGGTAGCAATCAGCCCCAGCATTTT	CASSHHTGSNQPQHF
few	.	TRBV7-7	TRBJ1-1	TGTGCTAGCAGCCCACAGGCCTTGAACACTGAAGCTTTCTTT	CASSPQALNTEAFF
.	TRBD2	TRBV10-3	TRBJ2-1	TGTGCCATCGGGACTAGCCCTTACAATGAGCAGTTCTTC	CAIGTSPYNEQFF
few	TRBD1	TRBV6-6	TRBJ2-7	TGTGCCAGCAGCCTTTGGAATCGACAGGGGGTCAACGAGCAGTACTTC	CASSLWNRQGVNEQYF
few	.	TRBV7-3	TRBJ1-1	TGTGCCAGCAGCGCCCTGGGTCTTGGGGACACTGAAGCTTTCTTT	CASSALGLGDTEAFF
few	.	TRBV7-9	TRBJ2-2	TGTGCCAGCAGCTTAGAGACGTTCAGGGCTAACACCGGGGAGCTGTTTTTT	CASSLETFRANTGELFF
many	.	TRBV7-2	TRBJ2-2	TGTGCCAGCAGCCCAGGGTGGCCGAACACCGGGGAGCTGTTTTTT	CASSPGWPNTGELFF